Given below is one T cell receptor beta chain in context. The record originates from a study of graft-versus-host responses after intestinal transplantation. The table came from immunoSEQ multiplex PCR; TCRdb's copy has only in-frame clones and leaves some out. The repertoire holds approximately 58,000 clones, around 91% seen once, with more than 2.5% in the top ten. This receptor was identified in a human patient who received an intestinal transplant, so some T cells may come from the graft donor. This specimen was PBMCs, taken about 4 months after intestinal transplantation.

The CDR3 DNA reads TGTGCCAGCAGCTCGGAAAGACCAGATACGCAGTATTTT. This sequence encodes CASSSERPDTQYF. The V call is TRBV7-8, the J call TRBJ2-3; no clear D gene. CDR3 length equals 13 residues. CDR1 and CDR2 from the germline V gene are SGHVS and FQNEAQ. The V gene lost 4 bases and the J gene lost 4 bases, with 9 bases spanning the gap.